The next 9 T cell receptor beta chains were all read from a single sample in a study of blood T cells in healthy people across ages. A second PCR, run for about 6 to 12 cycles, used a sample-barcoded 5' primer plus a J-beta primer mix. TCRdb independently ran MiXCR on the 5' RACE reads; one entry per CDR3 protein. In the table there are 1.5 million to 2 million distinct CDR3 sequences, 35% to 50% of which are singletons. The specimen was blood. These receptor sequences come from a human donor in good health.

The chain is built from TRBV10-3 and TRBJ2-3; possibly TRBD2 for D (5 bases). The V end lost 7 bases, the J end lost 0 bases, and 11 bases lay between the germline ends. This CDR3 region has 14 residues. CDR1 and CDR2 (germline): ENHRY, SYGVKD. The CDR3 loop is CAINGELSTDTQYF. In DNA, the CDR3 is TGTGCCATCAACGGGGAGCTGAGCACAGATACGCAGTATTTT.

The rearrangement uses TRBV20-1 and TRBJ1-4, with 7 bases aligning to TRBD1. Germline V lookup: CDR1 DFQATT, CDR2 SNEGSKA (reference sequence). This CDR3 comprises 16 residues. V shed 6 bases and J 7 bases; nucleotides not matched to a gene: 17. The CDR3 spells CSARPIRGRRVEKLFF. In nucleotides, the CDR3 is TGCAGTGCCAGACCTATAAGGGGGCGGAGGGTTGAAAAACTGTTTTTT.

The table lists this clonotype with a few counts. The genes are TRBV7-9 and TRBJ2-1; D is perhaps TRBD1 (5 bases). The CDR3 spans 12 residues. Per the germline V gene, CDR1 is SEHNR and CDR2 is FQNEAQ (reference sequence). V lost 3 bases to trimming and J lost 10 bases, with 10 bases between them. The CDR3 here is CASSFDAGEQFF. The DNA of the CDR3 is TGTGCCAGCAGCTTTGATGCAGGGGAGCAGTTCTTC.

The chain uses TRBV27 and TRBJ1-2; 9 nucleotides agree with TRBD1. Germline V gene sequence: CDR1 MNHEY, CDR2 SMNVEV (reference sequence). J lost 8 bases, V lost 0 bases, and 10 bases had no gene match. CDR3 size: 16 residues. The CDR3 region is CASSLSPGTGRWGYTF. The DNA for the CDR3 is TGTGCCAGCAGTTTATCCCCCGGGACAGGGAGATGGGGCTACACCTTC.

A few counts support this clonotype. This sequence joins TRBV10-3 and TRBJ2-1, with 8 nucleotides matching TRBD2. V lost 0 bases to trimming and J lost 4 bases; unmatched junction nucleotides: 11. Germline V gene lookup returns CDR1 ENHRY and CDR2 SYGVKD. The CDR3 runs to 18 residues. CDR3 sequence reads: CAISESAAGAGRYNEQFF. CDR3 nucleotide sequence: TGTGCCATCAGTGAGTCGGCAGCGGGGGCCGGAAGATACAATGAGCAGTTCTTC.

The J gene is TRBJ2-1, the V gene TRBV7-9; 8 nucleotides line up with TRBD1. In germline, CDR1 is SEHNR, CDR2 FQNEAQ (reference sequence). The CDR3 is made up of 16 amino acids. J gave up 6 bases and V 5 bases, and 12 bases lay outside the gene matches. The CDR3 sequence: CASSRLGTGAPNEQFF. The CDR3 nucleotides read TGTGCCAGCAGCCGACTCGGGACAGGTGCCCCCAATGAGCAGTTCTTC.

The chain has TRBV28 and TRBJ2-1, with TRBD2 as a possible D gene (6 bases). CDR3 length: 16 amino acids. The V gene lost 5 bases and the J gene lost 1 base, with 15 bases spanning the gap. Germline V gene sequence: CDR1 MDHEN, CDR2 SYDVKM. This chain's CDR3 is CASSPPAGRSYNEQFF. The CDR3 DNA reads as TGTGCCAGCAGTCCCCCGGCAGGGAGGTCCTACAATGAGCAGTTCTTC.

This clonotype came up a few times. The rearrangement links TRBV9 to TRBJ2-1; perhaps TRBD1 as D (6 bases). Germline V CDR1 and CDR2: SGDLS, YYNGEE. The CDR3 consists of 17 residues. The ends were cut back, 0 bases at V and 7 bases at J, with 20 bases in the middle. The CDR3 DNA is TGTGCCAGCAGCGTAGCTACTGTGGGACAAGGGAATAATGAGCAGTTCTTC. Protein: CASSVATVGQGNNEQFF.

Ten or more counts support this clonotype. The gene calls are TRBV5-6 and TRBJ1-2; D is perhaps TRBD1 (5 bases). The ends were cut back, 3 bases at V and 1 base at J, with 7 bases in the middle. This CDR3 comprises 13 residues. Germline V lookup: CDR1 SGHDT, CDR2 YYEEEE. The DNA of the CDR3 is TGTGCCAGCAGCTCGACAGATAACTATGGCTACACCTTC. It encodes CASSSTDNYGYTF. The full variable domain, with the rest looked up from reference TRBV5-6 and TRBJ1-2, is DAGVTQSPTHLIKTRGQQVTLRCSPKSGHDTVSWYQQALGQGPQFIFQYYEEEERQRGNFPDRFSGHQFPNYSSELNVNALLLGDSALYLCASSSTDNYGYTFGSGTRLTVV.